This passage covers 21 T cell receptor beta chains from one sample sequenced in a study of blood T cell repertoires in COVID-19. The assay was immunoSEQ multiplex PCR, and TCRdb's table has in-frame clones only and misses some. The sample consists of approximately 72,000 clones, around 78% of them appearing once. The sample was peripheral blood. The receptors derive from a woman over 75 with acute or convalescent COVID-19.

The chain has TRBV29-1 and TRBJ2-3; tentatively, D is TRBD2 (5 bases). CDR1 and CDR2 (germline): SQVTM, ANQGSEA. The CDR3 is made up of 14 amino acids. Trimming shortened V by 7 bases and J by 1 base, and 15 bases separated the two germline ends. CDR3 nucleotide sequence: TGCAGCGGAGTGCTAGCTAGGGGCACAGATACGCAGTATTTT. The encoded protein is CSGVLARGTDTQYF.

The chain employs TRBV30 and TRBJ1-4; weak D call: TRBD1 (6 bases). V lost 0 bases to trimming and J lost 6 bases, with 11 bases between them. Germline loops: CDR1 GTSNPN, CDR2 SVGIG (reference sequence). The CDR3 loop spans 14 amino acids. CDR3 in amino acids: CAWSVRQGHEKLFF. The DNA for the CDR3 is TGTGCCTGGAGTGTAAGGCAGGGGCATGAAAAACTGTTTTTT.

The chain has TRBV9 and TRBJ2-1; 9 bases agree with TRBD2. V gave up 3 bases and J gave up 6 bases; unmatched junction bases: 7. The V gene's germline CDR1 is SGDLS and CDR2 YYNGEE. The CDR3 runs 15 residues. The CDR3 DNA reads TGTGCCAGCAGCGGCGGGAGGGCCGGGGCCAATGAGCAGTTCTTC. Its protein is CASSGGRAGANEQFF.

The chain employs TRBV27 and TRBJ1-2; 7 nucleotides match TRBD1. V trimming: 4 bases; J trimming: 8 bases; junction bases outside the gene matches: 10. The CDR3 extends over 14 amino acids. Germline CDR1 MNHEY, CDR2 SMNVEV (reference sequence). CDR3 sequence (DNA): TGTGCCAGCAGTTCATTCCAGGGGGTTGGGGGCTACACCTTC. It yields the protein CASSSFQGVGGYTF.

J is TRBJ1-1 and V is TRBV6-6; 7 bases are a match to TRBD1. This CDR3 is built from 13 residues. Unmatched junction bases numbered 1, after V lost 5 bases and J lost 1 base. Germline CDR1 and CDR2: MNHNY and SVGAGI (reference sequence). The CDR3 DNA follows: TGTGCCAGCAGTCGACAGGGGAACACTGAAGCTTTCTTT. Amino acid sequence: CASSRQGNTEAFF.

The V call is TRBV19, the J call TRBJ2-3; 7 bases agree with TRBD2. V shed 4 bases and J 1 base; nucleotides not matched to a gene: 2. This CDR3 contains 14 residues. The germline V gene has CDR1 LNHDA and CDR2 SQIVND (reference sequence). This CDR3 reads CASSTGGGTDTQYF. The CDR3 DNA sequence: TGTGCCAGTAGTACGGGGGGAGGCACAGATACGCAGTATTTT.

The V and J genes are TRBV5-5 and TRBJ1-2; D uncertain. The CDR3 length is 14 residues. The ends were cut back, 2 bases at V and 0 bases at J, with 8 bases in the middle. Germline V CDR1 and CDR2: SGHKS, YYEKEE (reference sequence). In nucleotides, the CDR3 is TGTGCCAGCAGCTTTAGCAGCACTAACTATGGCTACACCTTC. It yields the protein CASSFSSTNYGYTF. The full variable domain, its missing parts supplied by reference TRBV5-5 and TRBJ1-2, is DAGVTQSPTHLIKTRGQQVTLRCSPISGHKSVSWYQQVLGQGPQFIFQYYEKEERGRGNFPDRFSARQFPNYSSELNVNALLLGDSALYLCASSFSSTNYGYTFGSGTRLTVV.

This chain connects TRBV7-3 to TRBJ1-1, with 7 bases fitting TRBD1. CDR1 is SGHTA, CDR2 FQGTGA, per germline. CDR3 length equals 12 residues. Germline trimming cut 4 bases from V and 8 bases from J; bases unmatched to any gene: 4. CDR3 sequence: CASSSRQGEAFF. In DNA form, the CDR3 reads TGTGCCAGCAGCTCCCGACAGGGAGAAGCTTTCTTT.

J is TRBJ1-2 and V is TRBV6-1; D uncertain. The CDR3 consists of 12 residues. Per germline, CDR1 MNHNS and CDR2 SASEGT. The V and J ends lost 2 bases and 7 bases respectively, with 8 bases between them. CDR3 sequence: CASSELIFGYTF. For the CDR3, the DNA is TGTGCCAGCAGTGAACTAATTTTTGGCTACACCTTC.

The chain has TRBV30 and TRBJ2-2; TRBD2 is a possible D gene (5 bases). This CDR3 is 18 amino acids long. Trimming shortened V by 3 bases and J by 4 bases, and 24 bases separated the two germline ends. The germline CDR1 and CDR2 sequences are GTSNPN and SVGIG (reference sequence). The CDR3 region has the DNA TGTGCCTGGAGCCACCGGGCCATAACGGGGTTTTCCACCGGGGAGCTGTTTTTT. It specifies CAWSHRAITGFSTGELFF.

This clone came up once. The J gene is TRBJ2-7, the V gene TRBV5-1; no firm D call. Germline V gene lookup returns CDR1 SGHRS and CDR2 YFSETQ. CDR3 size: 14 residues. V lost 0 bases and J 4 bases, leaving 11 bases between the germline ends. The DNA for the CDR3 is TGCGCCAGCAGCTTGGCCCAAAGCAGGTACGAGCAGTACTTC. This encodes CASSLAQSRYEQYF.

The chain combines TRBV5-1 with TRBJ2-5; 8 positions match TRBD1. The V gene end was trimmed by 2 bases and the J gene end by 5 bases; junction bases not matched to a gene: 5. CDR3 length: 14 amino acids. CDR1 and CDR2 from the germline V gene are SGHRS and YFSETQ. CDR3 protein: CASSFGQGGETQYF. CDR3 DNA: TGCGCCAGCAGCTTCGGACAGGGCGGGGAGACCCAGTACTTC.

The rearrangement uses TRBV5-1 and TRBJ2-5, with 8 nucleotides matching TRBD2. The CDR3 length is 16 residues. V trimming: 4 bases; J trimming: 5 bases; junction bases outside the gene matches: 13. Germline V gives CDR1 SGHRS, CDR2 YFSETQ. CDR3 coding DNA: TGCGCCAGCAGCCTGAGCGGGAGCGCTCTCGGGGAGACCCAGTACTTC. This gives the protein CASSLSGSALGETQYF.

This rearrangement joins TRBV5-1 to TRBJ1-1, with 7 nucleotides matching TRBD1. This CDR3 is 15 amino acids long. V was clipped by 2 bases and J by 4 bases; unmatched bases: 8. Germline-derived CDR1 and CDR2 are SGHRS and YFSETQ. The CDR3 sequence is CASSLLQGRITEAFF. The DNA for the CDR3 is TGCGCCAGCAGCTTATTACAGGGGAGAATCACTGAAGCTTTCTTT.

The gene calls are TRBV15 and TRBJ2-2, with 13 bases that match TRBD2. Germline trimming cut 1 base from V and 7 bases from J; bases unmatched to any gene: 6. Germline CDR1 LNHNV, CDR2 YYDKDF (reference sequence). CDR3 length: 17 amino acids. CDR3 in amino acids: CATSRGLAGGGNGELFF. The CDR3 nucleotides read TGTGCCACCAGCAGAGGACTAGCGGGAGGTGGTAACGGGGAGCTGTTTTTT.

V usage is TRBV27 and J usage is TRBJ1-2, with 7 bases matching TRBD1. The ends lost 0 bases at V and 0 bases at J; junction bases unmatched: 1. The CDR3 is 15 residues long. The germline V gene has CDR1 MNHEY and CDR2 SMNVEV (reference sequence). In nucleotides, the CDR3 is TGTGCCAGCAGTTTATCAGGGGGCCCTAACTATGGCTACACCTTC. Amino acid sequence: CASSLSGGPNYGYTF.

Here the CDR3 DNA reads TGCAGTGCTAGTTCCTTGGGCGCCGAGACCCAGTACTTC. It specifies CSASSLGAETQYF. The genes are TRBV20-1 and TRBJ2-5; D is ambiguous. Deletions cut 3 bases from V and 5 bases from J, with 13 bases between. This CDR3 region has 13 residues. Germline CDR1 and CDR2: DFQATT and SNEGSKA (reference sequence).

This chain joins TRBV9 and TRBJ2-4; TRBD1 agrees at 9 bases. Germline trimming cut 2 bases from V and 8 bases from J; bases unmatched to any gene: 2. Germline CDR1 is SGDLS and CDR2 is YYNGEE. The CDR3 spans 13 residues. DNA of the CDR3: TGTGCCAGCAGCGTCGGGACAGGGCACATTCAGTACTTC. Encoded protein: CASSVGTGHIQYF.

Only one count was recorded for this clone. The V and J genes are TRBV7-9 and TRBJ1-4, with D hard to call. V lost 4 bases, J lost 1 base, and 13 bases lay in between. Germline values: CDR1 SEHNR, CDR2 FQNEAQ (reference sequence). The length of the CDR3 is 16 residues. Here the CDR3 DNA reads TGTGCCAGCAGCTACGTCGCGAGGAGAACTAATGAAAAACTGTTTTTT. This encodes CASSYVARRTNEKLFF. Full variable domain (remainder filled in from reference TRBV7-9 and TRBJ1-4): DTGVSQNPRHKITKRGQNVTFRCDPISEHNRLYWYRQTLGQGPEFLTYFQNEAQLEKSRLLSDRFSAERPKGSFSTLEIQRTEQGDSAMYLCASSYVARRTNEKLFFGSGTQLSVL.

This chain uses TRBV13 with TRBJ1-6, with D possibly matching TRBD1 (6 bases). Trimming shortened V by 4 bases and J by 10 bases, and 14 bases separated the two germline ends. Germline CDR1 reads PRHDT; CDR2 reads FYEKMQ (reference sequence). The CDR3 spans 14 residues. The CDR3 region is CASSSQGVNSPLHF. DNA of the CDR3: TGTGCCAGCAGCTCACAGGGAGTAAACTCACCCCTCCACTTT.

CDR3 amino acids: CASSLVPGQQETQYF. CDR3 nucleotide sequence: TGTGCCAGCAGCTTAGTTCCGGGACAGCAAGAGACCCAGTACTTC. The chain is built from TRBV11-3 and TRBJ2-5; TRBD1 matches at 7 bases. V was clipped by 1 base and J by 2 bases; unmatched bases: 4. CDR1 and CDR2 from the germline V gene are SGHNT and YENEEA. CDR3 length equals 15 residues.